The clone carrying this TCR beta chain was detected many times. The data belong to a study of T cells in Graves' hyperthyroidism and ophthalmopathy. Authors of the study amplified TCR beta CDR3 regions from RNA transcripts. HTBI primers were employed in a first-round RT-PCR of the TCR CDR3. Each CDR3 protein gets one entry after TCRdb re-called the multiplex PCR reads with MiXCR. The sample has some 370,000 distinct CDR3 sequences, roughly 15% seen once. The specimen sequenced was blood. This sequence originates from a woman aged 25 to 39 with Graves' hyperthyroidism that later progressed to Graves' ophthalmopathy.

The CDR3 sequence is CASFSSLPNTEAFF. The DNA of the CDR3 is TGTGCCAGTTTCAGCAGTTTACCTAACACTGAAGCTTTCTTT. The chain joins TRBV28 to TRBJ1-1; D uncertain. The CDR3 has 14 amino acids. Germline V gene lookup returns CDR1 MDHEN and CDR2 SYDVKM. The germline V and J ends were trimmed by 9 bases and 2 bases, with 16 bases remaining between them.